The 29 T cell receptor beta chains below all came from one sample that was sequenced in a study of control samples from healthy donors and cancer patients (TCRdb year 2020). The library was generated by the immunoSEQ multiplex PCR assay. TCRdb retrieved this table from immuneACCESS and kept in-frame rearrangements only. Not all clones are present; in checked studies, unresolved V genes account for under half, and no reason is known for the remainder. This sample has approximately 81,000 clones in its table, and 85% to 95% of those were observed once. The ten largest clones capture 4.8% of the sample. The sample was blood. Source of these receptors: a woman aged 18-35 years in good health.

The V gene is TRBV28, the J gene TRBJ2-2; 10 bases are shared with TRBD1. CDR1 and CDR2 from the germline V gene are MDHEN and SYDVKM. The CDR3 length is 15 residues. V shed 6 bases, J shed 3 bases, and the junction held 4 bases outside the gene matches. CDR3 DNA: TGTGCCAGCAGCGACAGGGGGCGAGACACCGGGGAGCTGTTTTTT. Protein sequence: CASSDRGRDTGELFF.

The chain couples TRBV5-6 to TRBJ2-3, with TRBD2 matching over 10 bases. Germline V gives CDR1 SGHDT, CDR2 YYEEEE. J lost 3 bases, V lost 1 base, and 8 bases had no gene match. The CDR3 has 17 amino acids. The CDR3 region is CASSLSSGGPGTDTQYF. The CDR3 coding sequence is TGTGCCAGCAGCTTGTCTAGCGGGGGTCCCGGTACAGATACGCAGTATTTT.

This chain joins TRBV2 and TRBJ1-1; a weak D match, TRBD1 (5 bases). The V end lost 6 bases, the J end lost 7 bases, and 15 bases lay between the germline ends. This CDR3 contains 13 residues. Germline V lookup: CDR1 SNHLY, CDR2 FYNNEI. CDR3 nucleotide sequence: TGTGCCAGCAGACCCGCAGGGTTGGTTGAAGCTTTCTTT. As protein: CASRPAGLVEAFF.

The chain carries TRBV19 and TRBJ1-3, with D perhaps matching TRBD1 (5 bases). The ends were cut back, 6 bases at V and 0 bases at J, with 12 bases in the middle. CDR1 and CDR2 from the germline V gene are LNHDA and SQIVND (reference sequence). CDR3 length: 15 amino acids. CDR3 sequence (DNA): TGTGCCAGTAGGTACCAGGGTTCCTCTGGAAACACCATATATTTT. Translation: CASRYQGSSGNTIYF.

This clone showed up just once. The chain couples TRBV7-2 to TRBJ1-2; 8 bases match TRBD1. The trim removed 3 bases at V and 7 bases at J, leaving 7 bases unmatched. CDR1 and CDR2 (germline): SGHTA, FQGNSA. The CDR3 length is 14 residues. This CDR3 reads CASSFPGQGRGYTF. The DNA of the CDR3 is TGTGCCAGCAGCTTTCCCGGACAGGGACGTGGCTACACCTTC.

This CDR3 is CASSQGGTLHGYTF. In DNA form, the CDR3 reads TGTGCCAGCAGCCAAGGCGGGACTCTACATGGCTACACCTTC. The chain carries TRBV4-2 and TRBJ1-2; D is possibly TRBD1 (5 bases). CDR1 LGHNA and CDR2 YNFKEQ come from the germline V gene. The CDR3 consists of 14 residues. V gave up 1 base and J gave up 6 bases, with 12 bases separating them.

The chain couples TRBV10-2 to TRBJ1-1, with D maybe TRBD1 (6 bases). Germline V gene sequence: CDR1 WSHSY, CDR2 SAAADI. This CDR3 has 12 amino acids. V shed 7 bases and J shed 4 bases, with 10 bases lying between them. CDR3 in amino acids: CASTGDSTEAFF. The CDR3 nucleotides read TGCGCCAGCACAGGGGATTCCACTGAAGCTTTCTTT.

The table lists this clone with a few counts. CDR3 residues: CASSLEGRGAFYTDTQYF. The CDR3 DNA reads as TGCGCCAGCAGCTTGGAAGGGCGGGGGGCTTTTTACACAGATACGCAGTATTTT. The V gene is TRBV5-1, the J gene TRBJ2-3; the match to TRBD2 covers 8 bases. The V gene's germline CDR1 is SGHRS and CDR2 YFSETQ. The CDR3 extends over 18 amino acids. The trim removed 0 bases at V and 2 bases at J, leaving 11 bases unmatched.

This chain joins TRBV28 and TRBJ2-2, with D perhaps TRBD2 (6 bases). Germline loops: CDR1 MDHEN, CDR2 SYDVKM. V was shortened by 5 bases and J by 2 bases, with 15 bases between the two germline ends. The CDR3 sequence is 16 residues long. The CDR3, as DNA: TGTGCCAGCAGTCCCTACGGGGGAGAAAACACCGGGGAGCTGTTTTTT. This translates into CASSPYGGENTGELFF.

CDR3 nucleotides: TGTGCCAGCCCCCGGGGGCTTTCACCCCTCCACTTT. Encoded protein: CASPRGLSPLHF. J is TRBJ1-6 and V is TRBV21-1. TRBV21-1 is an annotated pseudogene. CDR3 size: 12 residues.

In DNA, the CDR3 is TGTGCCAGCAGCTTGCGGGGGACAGACACCATATATTTT. Its translation is CASSLRGTDTIYF. V usage is TRBV5-4 and J usage is TRBJ1-3, with TRBD1 matching 7 bases. CDR1 is SGHNT, CDR2 YYREEE, per germline (reference sequence). The V gene end was trimmed by 1 base and the J gene end by 8 bases; junction bases not matched to a gene: 3. The CDR3 runs 13 residues.

CDR3 amino acids: CASSQSGNAGDGKWVNTEAFF. In DNA form, the CDR3 reads TGCGCCAGCAGTCAATCGGGGAACGCAGGGGACGGAAAGTGGGTGAACACTGAAGCTTTCTTT. The chain employs TRBV23-1 and TRBJ1-1; D might be TRBD1 (6 bases). TRBV23-1 is treated as an ORF (open reading frame) with a function not yet certain. The CDR3 length is 21 residues. V lost 0 bases, J lost 0 bases, and 26 bases lay in between.

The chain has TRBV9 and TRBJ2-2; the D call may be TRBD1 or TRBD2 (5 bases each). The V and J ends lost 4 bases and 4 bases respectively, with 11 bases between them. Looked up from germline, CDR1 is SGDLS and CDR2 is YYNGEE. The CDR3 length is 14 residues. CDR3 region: CASSTYGTTGELFF. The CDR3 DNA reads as TGTGCCAGCAGCACTTACGGGACCACCGGGGAGCTGTTTTTT.

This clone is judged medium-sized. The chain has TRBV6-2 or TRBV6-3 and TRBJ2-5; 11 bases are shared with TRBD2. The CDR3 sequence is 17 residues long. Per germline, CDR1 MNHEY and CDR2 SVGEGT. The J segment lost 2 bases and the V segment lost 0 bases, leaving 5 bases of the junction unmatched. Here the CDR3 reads CASSYSILAGGQETQYF. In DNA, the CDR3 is TGTGCCAGCAGTTACTCGATTCTAGCGGGGGGACAAGAGACCCAGTACTTC.

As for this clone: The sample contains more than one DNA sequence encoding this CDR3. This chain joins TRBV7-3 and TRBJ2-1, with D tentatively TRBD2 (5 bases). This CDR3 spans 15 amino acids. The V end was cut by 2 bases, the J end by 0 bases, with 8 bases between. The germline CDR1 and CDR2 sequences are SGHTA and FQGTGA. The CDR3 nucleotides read TGTGCCAGCAGCTTACGAGCGGACTCCTACAATGAGCAGTTCTTC. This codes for CASSLRADSYNEQFF.

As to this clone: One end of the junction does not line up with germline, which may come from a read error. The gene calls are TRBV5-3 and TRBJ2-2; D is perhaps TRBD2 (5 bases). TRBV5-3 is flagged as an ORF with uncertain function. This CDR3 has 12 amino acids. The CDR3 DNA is TGTGCCAGAAGCTTACAACACCGGGGAGCTGTTTTT. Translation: CARSLQHRGAVF.

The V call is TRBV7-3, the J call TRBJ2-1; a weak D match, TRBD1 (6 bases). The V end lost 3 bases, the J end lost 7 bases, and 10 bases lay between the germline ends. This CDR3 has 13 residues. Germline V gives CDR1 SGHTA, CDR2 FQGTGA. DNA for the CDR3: TGTGCCAGCAGCTTCGGACAGAGAAATGAGCAGTTCTTC. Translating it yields CASSFGQRNEQFF.

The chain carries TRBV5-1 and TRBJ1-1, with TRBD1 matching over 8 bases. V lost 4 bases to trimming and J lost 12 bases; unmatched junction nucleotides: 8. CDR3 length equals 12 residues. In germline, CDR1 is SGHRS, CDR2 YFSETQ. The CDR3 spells CASSPGQGTSFF. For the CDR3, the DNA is TGCGCCAGCAGCCCCGGACAGGGTACGTCTTTCTTT.

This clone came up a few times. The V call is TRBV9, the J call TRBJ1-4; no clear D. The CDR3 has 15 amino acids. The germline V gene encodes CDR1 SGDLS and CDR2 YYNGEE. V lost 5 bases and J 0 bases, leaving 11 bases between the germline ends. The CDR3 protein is CASRRSEATNEKLFF. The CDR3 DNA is TGTGCCAGCAGACGCTCGGAGGCAACTAATGAAAAACTGTTTTTT.

CDR3: CASSPFFVSSVPQGGGNTEAFF. In nucleotides, the CDR3 is TGTGCCAGCAGTCCTTTTTTTGTAAGTTCTGTTCCTCAGGGCGGGGGGAACACTGAAGCTTTCTTT. The chain employs TRBV6-6 and TRBJ1-1, with D perhaps matching TRBD1 (5 bases). The CDR3 is 22 residues long. Trimming took 5 bases from V and 1 from J, leaving 35 bases between them. Looked up from germline, CDR1 is MNHNY and CDR2 is SVGAGI (reference sequence).

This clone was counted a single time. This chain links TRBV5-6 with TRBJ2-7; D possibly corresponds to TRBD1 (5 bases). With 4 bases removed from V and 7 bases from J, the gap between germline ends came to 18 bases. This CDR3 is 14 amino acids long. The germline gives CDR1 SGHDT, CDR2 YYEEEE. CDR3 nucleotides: TGTGCCAGCAGCCTAGACAGACCGCCTCTTGAGCAGTACTTC. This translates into CASSLDRPPLEQYF.

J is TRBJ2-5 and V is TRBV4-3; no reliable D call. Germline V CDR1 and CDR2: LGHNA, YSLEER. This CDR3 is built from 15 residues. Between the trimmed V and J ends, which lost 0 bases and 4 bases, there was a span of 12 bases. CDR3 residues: CASSQDWKGRETQYF. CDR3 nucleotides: TGCGCCAGCAGCCAAGATTGGAAGGGCCGAGAGACCCAGTACTTC.

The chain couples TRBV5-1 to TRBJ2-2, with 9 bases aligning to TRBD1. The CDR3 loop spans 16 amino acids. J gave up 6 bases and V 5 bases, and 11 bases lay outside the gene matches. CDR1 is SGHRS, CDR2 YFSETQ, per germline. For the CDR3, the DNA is TGCGCCAGCAGGGAACAGGGGGCCGGAGTTGCCGGGGAGCTGTTTTTT. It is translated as CASREQGAGVAGELFF.

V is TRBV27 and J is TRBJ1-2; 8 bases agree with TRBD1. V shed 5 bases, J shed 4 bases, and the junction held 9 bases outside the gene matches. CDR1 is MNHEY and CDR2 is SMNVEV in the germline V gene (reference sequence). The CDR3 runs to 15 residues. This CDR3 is CASSSGQGSFYGYTF. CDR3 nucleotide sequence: TGTGCCAGCAGTAGCGGACAGGGATCCTTCTATGGCTACACCTTC.

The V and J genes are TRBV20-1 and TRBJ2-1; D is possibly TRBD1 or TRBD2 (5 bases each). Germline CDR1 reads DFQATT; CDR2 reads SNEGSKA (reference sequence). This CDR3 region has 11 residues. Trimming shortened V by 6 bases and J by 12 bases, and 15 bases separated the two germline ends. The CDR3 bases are TGCAGTGCCCTGGGGGATATTGGGCAGTTCTTC. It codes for CSALGDIGQFF.

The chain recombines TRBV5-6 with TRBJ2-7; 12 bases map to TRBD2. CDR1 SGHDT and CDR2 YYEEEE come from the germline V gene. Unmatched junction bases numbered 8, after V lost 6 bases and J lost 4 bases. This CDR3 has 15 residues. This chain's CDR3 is CASNEGLAGSYEQYF. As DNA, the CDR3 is TGTGCCAGCAACGAAGGACTAGCGGGATCGTACGAGCAGTACTTC.

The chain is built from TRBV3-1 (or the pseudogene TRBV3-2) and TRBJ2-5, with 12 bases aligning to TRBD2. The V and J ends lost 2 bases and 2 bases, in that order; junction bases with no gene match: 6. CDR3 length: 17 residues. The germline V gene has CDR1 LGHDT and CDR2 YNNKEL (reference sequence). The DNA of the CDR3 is TGTGCCAGCAGCCAATCACTAGCGGGGGGACCACAAGAGACCCAGTACTTC. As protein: CASSQSLAGGPQETQYF.

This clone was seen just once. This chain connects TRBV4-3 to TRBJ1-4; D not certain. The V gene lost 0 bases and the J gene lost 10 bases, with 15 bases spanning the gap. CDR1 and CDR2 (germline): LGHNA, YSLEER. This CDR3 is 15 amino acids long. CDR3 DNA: TGCGCCAGCAGCCAAGATTGGGCCGCCGGAAGAAAACTGTTTTTT. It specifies CASSQDWAAGRKLFF.

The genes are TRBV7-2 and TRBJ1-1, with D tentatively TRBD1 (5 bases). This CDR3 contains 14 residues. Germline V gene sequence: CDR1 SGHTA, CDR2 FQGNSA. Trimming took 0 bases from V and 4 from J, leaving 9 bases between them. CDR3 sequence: CASSLAKGVTEAFF. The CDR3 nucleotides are TGTGCCAGCAGCTTAGCGAAAGGGGTCACTGAAGCTTTCTTT.